Listed here are 31 T cell receptor beta chains from one sample, sequenced in a study of OX40 agonist ivuxolimab in advanced cancers. Assay: immunoSEQ multiplex PCR; the TCRdb copy retains only in-frame clones and omits some. Of about 96,000 clones listed, less than 85% are singletons. This specimen was CD4+ or CD8+ T cells sorted from blood, taken in a trial of the OX40 agonist ivuxolimab. These receptors were taken from an adult with an advanced solid tumor such as melanoma, head and neck, liver or kidney cancer.

This chain connects TRBV11-1 to TRBJ2-2; 9 nucleotides agree with TRBD1. The junction had 4 bases not matched to a gene; V was cut back by 5 bases and J by 3 bases. CDR3 size: 15 residues. Germline V gene data show CDR1 as SGHAT and CDR2 as FQDESV (reference sequence). The CDR3 protein is CASSQDRGDTGELFF. As DNA, the CDR3 is TGTGCCAGCAGCCAGGACAGGGGTGACACCGGGGAGCTGTTTTTT.

CDR3 DNA: TGTGCCAGCAGTGAGGGGGTTCAGTCGAGAAACACTGAAGCTTTCTTT. Translated: CASSEGVQSRNTEAFF. The rearrangement links TRBV6-1 to TRBJ1-1, with D possibly TRBD1 on 5 matching bases. Germline V lookup: CDR1 MNHNS, CDR2 SASEGT. The CDR3 runs to 16 residues. V gave up 3 bases and J gave up 2 bases, with 16 bases separating them.

V usage is TRBV5-1 and J usage is TRBJ1-1; possible D gene TRBD1, 6 bases. Germline-derived CDR1 and CDR2 are SGHRS and YFSETQ. The length of the CDR3 is 15 residues. Trimming shortened V by 4 bases and J by 2 bases, and 15 bases separated the two germline ends. This chain's CDR3 is CASSQNTGSNTEAFF. The CDR3 DNA follows: TGCGCCAGCAGCCAGAACACAGGGAGTAACACTGAAGCTTTCTTT. Combining the CDR3 with reference TRBV5-1 and TRBJ1-1 gives the whole variable domain KAGVTQTPRYLIKTRGQQVTLSCSPISGHRSVSWYQQTPGQGLQFLFEYFSETQRNKGNFPGRFSGRQFSNSRSEMNVSTLELGDSALYLCASSQNTGSNTEAFFGQGTRLTVV.

The V and J genes are TRBV19 and TRBJ1-1; maybe TRBD1 (5 bases). Germline CDR1 is LNHDA and CDR2 is SQIVND (reference sequence). The CDR3 spans 13 residues. V was clipped by 5 bases and J by 4 bases, with 11 bases between them. The CDR3 protein is CASSYGGSTEAFF. The DNA for the CDR3 is TGTGCCAGTAGTTACGGGGGAAGCACTGAAGCTTTCTTT.

The V call is TRBV6-1, the J call TRBJ2-7, with D possibly TRBD1 on 6 matching bases. V was trimmed by 0 bases and J by 5 bases, leaving 8 bases between them. CDR3 length: 13 residues. Per germline, CDR1 MNHNS and CDR2 SASEGT. The CDR3 spells CASSEAWDNEQYF. The CDR3 DNA reads as TGTGCCAGCAGTGAAGCCTGGGACAACGAGCAGTACTTC.

This chain uses TRBV21-1 with TRBJ2-7; TRBD1 reflects the table's D call only, with no check against the DNA. TRBV21-1 is a pseudogene locus. This CDR3 contains 16 residues. The CDR3: CASSKDRFAGPYEQYF. CDR3 nucleotides: TGTGCCAGCAGCAAAGACAGATTCGCAGGCCCCTACGAGCAGTACTTC.

The chain links TRBV7-6 to TRBJ2-3; 14 bases line up with TRBD2. Germline V CDR1 and CDR2: SGHVS, FNYEAQ. The CDR3 is made up of 19 amino acids. Unmatched junction bases numbered 13, after V lost 2 bases and J lost 6 bases. DNA of the CDR3: TGTGCCAGCAGCTTAATAGTAGGCCCGGGACTAGCGGGAGTGGATACGCAGTATTTT. Translated, it gives CASSLIVGPGLAGVDTQYF. Variable domain in full (rest from reference TRBV7-6 and TRBJ2-3): GAGVSQSPRYKVTKRGQDVALRCDPISGHVSLYWYRQALGQGPEFLTYFNYEAQQDKSGLPNDRFSAERPEGSISTLTIQRTEQRDSAMYRCASSLIVGPGLAGVDTQYFGPGTRLTVL.

This clone was detected a few times. This chain joins TRBV7-8 and TRBJ2-3; TRBD1 matches 9 bases. Germline CDR1 reads SGHVS; CDR2 reads FQNEAQ. This CDR3 region has 14 residues. V lost 5 bases, J lost 9 bases, and 9 bases stayed unmatched. CDR3 DNA sequence: TGTGCCAGCAGCCCCCGGACAGGGGTAGAAACGCAGTATTTT. This translates into CASSPRTGVETQYF.

The chain links TRBV7-9 to TRBJ2-1; 7 bases align to TRBD2. Germline CDR1 is SEHNR and CDR2 is FQNEAQ (reference sequence). CDR3 length: 15 amino acids. J was trimmed by 0 bases and V by 4 bases; bases with no gene match: 3. The CDR3 spells CASSWGGSSYNEQFF. In DNA form, the CDR3 reads TGTGCCAGCAGCTGGGGGGGTAGCTCCTACAATGAGCAGTTCTTC.

This chain joins TRBV7-2 and TRBJ2-7, with TRBD1 identical over 10 bases. CDR1 SGHTA and CDR2 FQGNSA come from the germline V gene. The CDR3 length is 17 residues. V trimming: 1 base; J trimming: 1 base; junction bases outside the gene matches: 7. CDR3 nucleotide sequence: TGTGCCAGCAGCTTAGGTCCGGGACAGGGGCCTTCCTACGAGCAGTACTTC. Translation gives CASSLGPGQGPSYEQYF.

This rearrangement joins TRBV27 to TRBJ2-7; 10 bases map to TRBD1. The CDR3 is made up of 14 amino acids. Losses at the gene ends were 3 bases for V and 6 bases for J; bases not matched to a gene: 5. Germline-derived CDR1 and CDR2 are MNHEY and SMNVEV (reference sequence). CDR3 nucleotide sequence: TGTGCCAGCAGTTTGGGACAGGGGTTGCCCGAGCAGTACTTC. This translates into CASSLGQGLPEQYF.

The chain couples TRBV10-3 to TRBJ2-7, with TRBD1 as a possible D gene (5 bases). Deletions cut 2 bases from V and 6 bases from J, with 17 bases between. Germline V gives CDR1 ENHRY, CDR2 SYGVKD. This CDR3 contains 15 residues. CDR3 sequence (DNA): TGTGCCATCAGTGAGCAGCCCATGGGGCTAGGCGAGCAGTACTTC. Translated, it gives CAISEQPMGLGEQYF.

This rearrangement joins TRBV19 to TRBJ1-6; 7 bases match TRBD1. The CDR3 runs to 13 residues. Germline V CDR1 and CDR2: LNHDA, SQIVND (reference sequence). After removal of 10 bases from V and 8 bases from J, the junction contained 8 bases not matched to a gene. Here the CDR3 reads CATSGQKDSPLHF. In nucleotides, the CDR3 is TGTGCCACCTCGGGACAGAAGGATTCACCCCTCCACTTT. Looking up the rest from reference TRBV19 and TRBJ1-6 gives the full variable domain: DGGITQSPKYLFRKEGQNVTLSCEQNLNHDAMYWYRQDPGQGLRLIYYSQIVNDFQKGDIAEGYSVSREKKESFPLTVTSAQKNPTAFYLCATSGQKDSPLHFGNGTRLTVT.

The CDR3 bases are TGTGCAAGTCGCCCGTTCCTCATAGGGGGGGCCGGGAGTAGCAATCAGCCCCAGCATTTT. Translation: CASRPFLIGGAGSSNQPQHF. The chain is built from TRBV12-2 and TRBJ1-5. TRBV12-2 has pseudogene status. The CDR3 is made up of 20 amino acids.

The chain joins TRBV2 to TRBJ1-2; D is perhaps TRBD1 (5 bases). The CDR3 has 14 amino acids. Germline lookup yields CDR1 SNHLY and CDR2 FYNNEI. V was cut by 1 base and J by 5 bases, with 11 bases left in between. In DNA form, the CDR3 reads TGTGCCAGCAGTGAAGGTCGGGGCGCTTATGGCTACACCTTC. Its protein is CASSEGRGAYGYTF.

This clone was detected a few times. The CDR3 reads CASSLVTGGSYNEQFF. The CDR3 region has the DNA TGTGCCAGCAGCTTAGTAACCGGGGGCTCCTACAATGAGCAGTTCTTC. The chain uses TRBV11-3 and TRBJ2-1; D might be TRBD2 (6 bases). The CDR3 contains 16 residues. Germline V CDR1 and CDR2: SGHNT, YENEEA. V was cut by 1 base and J by 0 bases, with 10 bases left in between.

The chain combines TRBV29-1 with TRBJ1-2, with D possibly TRBD1 on 6 matching bases. The CDR3 is 12 amino acids. V lost 2 bases to trimming and J lost 6 bases, with 10 bases between them. Germline-derived CDR1 and CDR2 are SQVTM and ANQGSEA. The CDR3: CSVEKQGDGYTF. As DNA, the CDR3 is TGCAGCGTTGAAAAACAGGGTGATGGCTACACCTTC.

The chain carries TRBV4-2 and TRBJ2-2; D may be TRBD2 (6 bases). V was trimmed by 0 bases and J by 6 bases, leaving 14 bases between them. This CDR3 contains 16 residues. Germline assignment: CDR1 LGHNA and CDR2 YNFKEQ. The CDR3 DNA is TGTGCCAGCAGCCAAGAGAATGGCGGGACTGCCGGGGAGCTGTTTTTT. Protein: CASSQENGGTAGELFF.

The chain employs TRBV6-5 and TRBJ2-4; D gene ambiguous. V was clipped by 3 bases and J by 1 base, with 13 bases between them. Per germline, CDR1 MNHEY and CDR2 SVGAGI. This CDR3 has 16 amino acids. In DNA, the CDR3 is TGTGCCAGCAGTTATCTCTCCCCTCGGGCCAAAAACATTCAGTACTTC. This encodes CASSYLSPRAKNIQYF.

The gene calls are TRBV5-4 and TRBJ1-1, with 7 bases matching TRBD1. The CDR3 is 15 residues long. V was clipped by 4 bases and J by 0 bases; unmatched bases: 6. Germline assignment: CDR1 SGHNT and CDR2 YYREEE (reference sequence). The DNA of the CDR3 is TGTGCCAGCAGCCCCACAGGGGTCTTGAACACTGAAGCTTTCTTT. As protein: CASSPTGVLNTEAFF.

The V gene is TRBV29-1, the J gene TRBJ1-2; 7 bases are a match to TRBD1. The CDR3 extends over 14 amino acids. Trimming at V came to 4 bases and at J to 0 bases, leaving 5 bases not matched to a gene. Germline CDR1 and CDR2: SQVTM and ANQGSEA. The CDR3 region is CSVVPRGTNYGYTF. The DNA for the CDR3 is TGCAGCGTTGTCCCCAGGGGGACTAACTATGGCTACACCTTC.

V and J are TRBV6-1 and TRBJ2-2, with a weak D call TRBD2 (5 bases). Trimming pared 2 bases from V and 4 bases from J, leaving 11 bases between. Germline V gene sequence: CDR1 MNHNS, CDR2 SASEGT. This CDR3 is built from 15 residues. The CDR3 spells CASSELRAGTGELFF. Here the CDR3 DNA reads TGTGCCAGCAGTGAATTGAGGGCGGGCACCGGGGAGCTGTTTTTT.

The chain carries TRBV9 and TRBJ1-6; 7 bases are a match to TRBD1. Unmatched junction bases numbered 3, after V lost 4 bases and J lost 2 bases. Germline V gene data show CDR1 as SGDLS and CDR2 as YYNGEE. The CDR3 runs to 15 residues. The CDR3 nucleotides read TGTGCCAGCAGCCCCGACAGGGCCTATAATTCACCCCTCCACTTT. This encodes CASSPDRAYNSPLHF.

The rearrangement joins TRBV21-1 to TRBJ2-1; the listed D gene, TRBD2, was not tested against the DNA. TRBV21-1 is deemed a pseudogene. The CDR3 sequence is 20 residues long. The chain's CDR3 is CASSKGSTSRAPFLYNEQFF. In nucleotides, the CDR3 is TGTGCCAGCAGCAAAGGGAGTACTAGCAGGGCCCCGTTTCTTTACAATGAGCAGTTCTTC.

V is TRBV18 and J is TRBJ2-7; D ambiguous. The V and J ends lost 2 bases and 3 bases respectively, with 5 bases between them. The CDR3 has 12 residues. Looked up from germline, CDR1 is KGHSH and CDR2 is LQKENI. CDR3 nucleotide sequence: TGTGCCAGCTCACCAACGAACTACGAGCAGTACTTC. This translates into CASSPTNYEQYF.

The chain carries TRBV4-3 and TRBJ2-3; 13 nucleotides match TRBD2. V lost 0 bases, J lost 0 bases, and 9 bases stayed unmatched. Germline V gives CDR1 LGHNA, CDR2 YSLEER. The CDR3 extends over 20 amino acids. The CDR3 sequence: CASSQDLGLAGRTSTDTQYF. CDR3 nucleotide sequence: TGCGCCAGCAGCCAAGATTTGGGACTAGCGGGGCGGACTAGCACAGATACGCAGTATTTT.

This clone was recorded a few times. The chain joins TRBV18 to TRBJ1-1; D may be TRBD1 (6 bases). V shed 4 bases and J shed 0 bases, with 9 bases lying between them. Per germline, CDR1 KGHSH and CDR2 LQKENI. The CDR3 is 14 amino acids. The CDR3 is CASSLDRVNTEAFF. The CDR3 nucleotides read TGTGCCAGCTCACTGGACAGAGTGAACACTGAAGCTTTCTTT.

With respect to this clone: The junction departs from the called germline gene at one end, perhaps through a read error. J is TRBJ1-2 and V is TRBV30, with D possibly being TRBD1 (5 bases). CDR1 is GTSNPN, CDR2 SVGIG, per germline (reference sequence). This CDR3 has 12 amino acids. CDR3: CVWRLGPGGYTF. The CDR3 coding sequence is TGTGTCTGGAGGCTCGGGCCAGGGGGCTACACCTTC.

The chain has TRBV15 and TRBJ2-5, with 8 bases fitting TRBD2. The CDR3 totals 14 residues. The germline gives CDR1 LNHNV, CDR2 YYDKDF (reference sequence). The junction had 7 bases not matched to a gene; V was cut back by 5 bases and J by 5 bases. The CDR3 DNA follows: TGTGCCACCAGCGGAGCGGGAGATCTTGAGACCCAGTACTTC. Its translation: CATSGAGDLETQYF.

This rearrangement joins TRBV5-8 to TRBJ2-7; either TRBD1 or TRBD2 may supply D (5 bases each). This CDR3 contains 14 residues. Germline V lookup: CDR1 SGHTS, CDR2 YDEGEE. Trimming cost V 4 bases and J 0 bases, with 11 bases left between them. CDR3 coding DNA: TGTGCCAGCAGCACACTGGGGGTCTCCTACGAGCAGTACTTC. Amino acid sequence: CASSTLGVSYEQYF.

The J gene is TRBJ1-2, the V gene TRBV29-1, with D perhaps matching TRBD1 (5 bases). The V and J ends lost 1 base and 4 bases respectively, with 19 bases between them. Germline values: CDR1 SQVTM, CDR2 ANQGSEA. This CDR3 is 16 amino acids long. The CDR3: CSVEGSGWGRRYGYTF. The DNA of the CDR3 is TGCAGCGTTGAAGGGAGTGGGTGGGGCAGGCGCTATGGCTACACCTTC.